The next 23 T cell receptor beta chains were all read from a single sample in a study of shared clonotypes between healthy human individuals (dated by TCRdb to the early 2020s). Libraries were prepared through the immunoSEQ multiplex PCR assay. The immuneACCESS repertoire file appears here via TCRdb, limited to in-frame rearrangements. These files lack a portion of the clones; in checked studies, under half of the deficit traces to unresolved V genes, and the cause of the others is not known. The sample table contains around 2.1 million clones; only one count was recorded for about 94% of them. Together, the top ten hold less than 0.15% of the sample. What was sequenced was naive CD4+ T cells sorted from blood. The intended sense of this specimen's cell subset or site label: CD45RA+ positively selected. The receptors originated from a man younger than 35 in good health.

The chain has TRBV6-5 and TRBJ2-7; 9 bases match TRBD1. The germline gives CDR1 MNHEY, CDR2 SVGAGI. The CDR3 consists of 14 residues. V shed 5 bases, J shed 6 bases, and the junction held 8 bases outside the gene matches. This CDR3 reads CASSRTGVPLEQYF. The DNA of the CDR3 is TGTGCCAGCAGTAGGACAGGGGTCCCCCTCGAGCAGTACTTC.

The V gene is TRBV7-2, the J gene TRBJ1-1; TRBD1 might be the D (5 bases). The V end was cut by 4 bases, the J end by 2 bases, with 11 bases between. CDR1 is SGHTA, CDR2 FQGNSA, per germline. This CDR3 is 14 amino acids long. CDR3 sequence: CASSYDRSNTEAFF. CDR3 DNA sequence: TGTGCCAGCAGCTATGACAGATCTAACACTGAAGCTTTCTTT.

The chain links TRBV5-1 to TRBJ2-7; TRBD2 aligns across 16 bases. V gave up 5 bases and J gave up 6 bases; unmatched junction bases: 2. Germline CDR1 SGHRS, CDR2 YFSETQ. This CDR3 is built from 14 residues. CDR3 DNA: TGCGCCAGCAGGGGGACTAGCGGGAGGGCCGAGCAGTACTTC. Its translation: CASRGTSGRAEQYF.

Remarks on this clone: The same CDR3 also results from other DNA sequences found in this sample. The V call is TRBV9, the J call TRBJ2-2; tentatively, D is TRBD2 (6 bases). The CDR3 contains 16 residues. CDR1 and CDR2 (germline): SGDLS, YYNGEE. Trimming removed 0 bases at V and 1 base at J, with 10 bases between. The CDR3: CASSVGGTENTGELFF. The CDR3 DNA sequence: TGTGCCAGCAGCGTAGGCGGGACCGAGAACACCGGGGAGCTGTTTTTT.

This rearrangement joins TRBV7-8 to TRBJ1-5; D is undetermined. CDR1 is SGHVS and CDR2 is FQNEAQ in the germline V gene. The CDR3 has 15 amino acids. Trimming took 3 bases from V and 0 from J, leaving 9 bases between them. The CDR3 sequence: CASSFQTDSNQPQHF. The CDR3 DNA sequence: TGTGCCAGCAGCTTCCAGACTGATAGCAATCAGCCCCAGCATTTT. Filled out from reference TRBV7-8 and TRBJ1-5, the complete variable domain reads GAGVSQSPRYKVAKRGQDVALRCDPISGHVSLFWYQQALGQGPEFLTYFQNEAQLDKSGLPSDRFFAERPEGSVSTLKIQRTQQEDSAVYLCASSFQTDSNQPQHFGDGTRLSIL.

V gene TRBV20-1 combines with J gene TRBJ2-3; D unclear. The CDR3 covers 11 residues. Trimming cost V 5 bases and J 5 bases, with 8 bases left between them. The germline V gene has CDR1 DFQATT and CDR2 SNEGSKA (reference sequence). The chain's CDR3 is CSAALGDTQYF. The CDR3 DNA is TGCAGTGCTGCCCTCGGAGATACGCAGTATTTT.

The V call is TRBV14, the J call TRBJ2-1; TRBD1 matches 11 bases. V dropped 1 base and J dropped 3; count of bases not matched to a gene: 8. The CDR3 length is 18 residues. Per the germline V gene, CDR1 is SGHDN and CDR2 is FVKESK. The CDR3 region has the DNA TGTGCCAGCAGCCAAGGCCCATCCGGGACAGGGGGCTACAATGAGCAGTTCTTC. It encodes CASSQGPSGTGGYNEQFF.

A word on this clone: Within the sample, other DNA sequences also encode this same CDR3. J is TRBJ1-1 and V is TRBV28, with D unclear. The V end was cut by 2 bases, the J end by 4 bases, with 5 bases between. This CDR3 comprises 12 residues. The germline V gene has CDR1 MDHEN and CDR2 SYDVKM. CDR3 nucleotide sequence: TGTGCCAGCAGTTTAAGGACCACTGAAGCTTTCTTT. Encoded protein: CASSLRTTEAFF.

V usage is TRBV19 and J usage is TRBJ2-5; TRBD2 matches at 7 bases. Germline V gene data show CDR1 as LNHDA and CDR2 as SQIVND (reference sequence). The CDR3 covers 15 residues. V lost 6 bases, J lost 5 bases, and 12 bases stayed unmatched. The CDR3 nucleotides read TGTGCCAGTAGGGATCGACTAGCCCTAGGGGAGACCCAGTACTTC. It encodes CASRDRLALGETQYF.

The rearrangement uses TRBV7-2 and TRBJ1-5, with D unclear. Deletions cut 7 bases from V and 7 bases from J, with 20 bases between. CDR1 is SGHTA and CDR2 is FQGNSA in the germline V gene. The CDR3 is 15 residues long. The CDR3 here is CASTPRHGVDQPQHF. In DNA, the CDR3 is TGTGCCAGCACCCCTAGGCACGGGGTGGACCAGCCCCAGCATTTT. The full variable domain, its missing parts supplied by reference TRBV7-2 and TRBJ1-5, is GAGVSQSPSNKVTEKGKDVELRCDPISGHTALYWYRQSLGQGLEFLIYFQGNSAPDKSGLPSDRFSAERTGGSVSTLTIQRTQQEDSAVYLCASTPRHGVDQPQHFGDGTRLSIL.

This clone was picked up a small number of times. This chain connects TRBV30 to TRBJ2-4, with D perhaps TRBD1 or TRBD2 (5 bases each). CDR3 length: 13 amino acids. The germline V and J ends were trimmed by 2 bases and 9 bases, with 14 bases remaining between them. Germline V gene sequence: CDR1 GTSNPN, CDR2 SVGIG (reference sequence). The CDR3 reads CAWSPGTTGIQYF. For the CDR3, the DNA is TGTGCCTGGAGTCCCGGGACCACAGGCATTCAGTACTTC.

The chain carries TRBV18 and TRBJ1-6; D call uncertain. The germline V and J ends were trimmed by 5 bases and 0 bases, with 14 bases remaining between them. Per germline, CDR1 KGHSH and CDR2 LQKENI. The CDR3 runs 17 residues. CDR3 coding DNA: TGTGCCAGCTCATCGCTTTTAAGTAGCTCCTATAATTCACCCCTCCACTTT. Its protein product is CASSSLLSSSYNSPLHF.

The chain combines TRBV6-5 with TRBJ2-4; D remains unclear. V was clipped by 6 bases and J by 9 bases, with 15 bases between them. CDR1 and CDR2 (germline): MNHEY, SVGAGI. CDR3 size: 13 residues. The CDR3 region is CASSHAHIGIQYF. As DNA, the CDR3 is TGTGCCAGCAGCCACGCCCATATAGGCATTCAGTACTTC.

The chain is built from TRBV5-4 and TRBJ2-5, with 7 bases that match TRBD1. V was pared by 4 bases and J by 4 bases, with 10 bases of the junction left unmatched. Germline lookup yields CDR1 SGHNT and CDR2 YYREEE (reference sequence). The CDR3 has 15 residues. CDR3 amino acids: CASSPRQGKRETQYF. CDR3 in DNA: TGTGCCAGCAGCCCGCGACAGGGTAAAAGAGAGACCCAGTACTTC.

V and J are TRBV5-1 and TRBJ1-6; 7 bases line up with TRBD1. The germline V gene has CDR1 SGHRS and CDR2 YFSETQ. CDR3 size: 19 residues. Unmatched junction bases numbered 11, after V lost 2 bases and J lost 0 bases. CDR3 DNA sequence: TGCGCCAGCAGCTTCAATACAGGGGCCCTAAGCTCCTATAATTCACCCCTCCACTTT. The encoded protein is CASSFNTGALSSYNSPLHF.

Remarks on this clone: Other DNA sequences in this specimen translate into the identical CDR3. The rearrangement joins TRBV6-5 to TRBJ2-7; 14 bases fit TRBD2. V shed 6 bases, J shed 5 bases, and the junction held 6 bases outside the gene matches. Germline CDR1 MNHEY, CDR2 SVGAGI. The CDR3 has 15 residues. Written as DNA, the CDR3 is TGTGCCAGCAGACGACTAGCGGGAGGGCCGCACGAGCAGTACTTC. This codes for CASRRLAGGPHEQYF.

The chain links TRBV2 to TRBJ1-5; D may be TRBD1 (5 bases). Germline values: CDR1 SNHLY, CDR2 FYNNEI. The germline V and J ends were trimmed by 2 bases and 5 bases, with 19 bases remaining between them. CDR3 size: 17 residues. For the CDR3, the DNA is TGTGCCAGCAGTGAATCTCTGGGGCGACAGATCTATCAGCCCCAGCATTTT. The encoded protein is CASSESLGRQIYQPQHF.

This chain joins TRBV30 and TRBJ2-7; D ambiguous. V lost 0 bases, J lost 6 bases, and 15 bases lay in between. Germline CDR1 reads GTSNPN; CDR2 reads SVGIG (reference sequence). The CDR3 loop spans 14 amino acids. The CDR3 DNA follows: TGTGCCTGGAGTGTAGGCCAGCAGGTGATCGAGCAGTACTTC. Its protein is CAWSVGQQVIEQYF.

The chain is built from TRBV27 and TRBJ1-4; 11 bases line up with TRBD1. Germline CDR1 MNHEY, CDR2 SMNVEV (reference sequence). CDR3 length: 16 residues. The trim removed 2 bases at V and 6 bases at J, leaving 5 bases unmatched. CDR3 DNA: TGTGCCAGCAGTTTAGGGACAGGGGGGAATCATGAAAAACTGTTTTTT. Amino acids: CASSLGTGGNHEKLFF.

This chain links TRBV6-5 with TRBJ2-5; 9 nucleotides match TRBD2. The length of the CDR3 is 15 residues. J lost 5 bases, V lost 1 base, and 5 bases had no gene match. Germline loops: CDR1 MNHEY, CDR2 SVGAGI. The CDR3 is CASSYLSGGRETQYF. The DNA for the CDR3 is TGTGCCAGCAGTTACTTAAGCGGGGGGCGGGAGACCCAGTACTTC.

The chain couples TRBV6-5 to TRBJ1-5, with D possibly TRBD1 on 6 matching bases. V was trimmed by 2 bases and J by 2 bases, leaving 13 bases between them. This CDR3 spans 16 amino acids. CDR1 and CDR2 (germline): MNHEY, SVGAGI. The CDR3 region is CASSYGGTQGNQPQHF. CDR3 DNA sequence: TGTGCCAGCAGTTACGGGGGCACTCAGGGCAATCAGCCCCAGCATTTT.

This chain joins TRBV19 and TRBJ1-5; no definite D call. V dropped 6 bases and J dropped 2 bases, with 14 bases sitting between them. The CDR3 runs to 15 residues. Germline V lookup: CDR1 LNHDA, CDR2 SQIVND (reference sequence). For the CDR3, the DNA is TGTGCCAGTAGGGATTTTCTCCTAGGCAATCAGCCCCAGCATTTT. This encodes CASRDFLLGNQPQHF.

This clone was counted between two and nine times. J is TRBJ1-1 and V is TRBV12-5; unclear D gene. V lost 0 bases to trimming and J lost 0 bases, with 14 bases between them. CDR1 LGHNT and CDR2 FRNRAP come from the germline V gene. There are 17 residues in the CDR3. The CDR3 here is CASGLVLSPGLNTEAFF. In DNA form, the CDR3 reads TGTGCTAGTGGTTTGGTCCTCTCACCGGGATTGAACACTGAAGCTTTCTTT. Full variable domain (outside the CDR3, taken from reference TRBV12-5 and TRBJ1-1): DARVTQTPRHKVTEMGQEVTMRCQPILGHNTVFWYRQTMMQGLELLAYFRNRAPLDDSGMPKDRFSAEMPDATLATLKIQPSEPRDSAVYFCASGLVLSPGLNTEAFFGQGTRLTVV.